This T cell receptor (beta chain) was recorded in a study of vaccination and CD4 T cells after COVID-19. Concerning this clonotype itself: Its specificity is not known.

Trimming took off 8 bases at V and 4 bases at J, with 12 bases between the two ends. Germline V gene lookup returns CDR1 MNHNS and CDR2 SASEGT. This CDR3 comprises 12 residues. The treatment is: roughly 10-day PBMC culture with coronavirus spike peptide pools or control peptides (ViraFEST assay). The assay that was used to sequence DNA from cultured CD4+ T cells was the Oncomine TCR Beta short-read assay. TCRdb re-called the PCR reads through MiXCR, storing one row per CDR3 protein. The sample includes more than 15,000 distinct CDR3 sequences, 50% to 65% of them seen just once. The source is a human donor who had recovered from COVID-19. The genes are TRBV6-1 and TRBJ2-7, with D perhaps TRBD1 or TRBD2 (5 bases each). Sequences were obtained from CD4+ T cells from blood, cultured in vitro. The CDR3 nucleotides are TGTGCCAGCGGGGGACGAAGGTACGAGCAGTACTTC. Its protein product is CASGGRRYEQYF.